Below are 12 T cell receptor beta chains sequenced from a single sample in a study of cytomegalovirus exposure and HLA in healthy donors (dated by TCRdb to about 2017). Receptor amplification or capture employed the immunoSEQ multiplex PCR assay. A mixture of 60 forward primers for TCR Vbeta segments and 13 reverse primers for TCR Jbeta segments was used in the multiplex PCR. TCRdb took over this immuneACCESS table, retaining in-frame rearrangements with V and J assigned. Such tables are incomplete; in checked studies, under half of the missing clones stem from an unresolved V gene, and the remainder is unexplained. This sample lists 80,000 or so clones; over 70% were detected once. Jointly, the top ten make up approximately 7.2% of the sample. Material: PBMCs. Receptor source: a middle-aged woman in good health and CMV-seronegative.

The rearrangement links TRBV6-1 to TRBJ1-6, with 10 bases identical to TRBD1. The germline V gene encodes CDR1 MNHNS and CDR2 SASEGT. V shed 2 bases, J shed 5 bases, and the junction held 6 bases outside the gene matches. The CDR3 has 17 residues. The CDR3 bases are TGTGCCAGCAGTGAACTCGGGACAGGGGCGAATAATTCACCCCTCCACTTT. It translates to CASSELGTGANNSPLHF.

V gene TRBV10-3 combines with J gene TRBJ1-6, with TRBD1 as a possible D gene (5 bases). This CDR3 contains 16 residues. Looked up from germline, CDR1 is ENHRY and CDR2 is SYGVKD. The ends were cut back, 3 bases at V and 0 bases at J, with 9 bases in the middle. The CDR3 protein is CAISDRESSYNSPLHF. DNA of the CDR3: TGTGCCATCAGTGACAGGGAAAGCTCCTATAATTCACCCCTCCACTTT.

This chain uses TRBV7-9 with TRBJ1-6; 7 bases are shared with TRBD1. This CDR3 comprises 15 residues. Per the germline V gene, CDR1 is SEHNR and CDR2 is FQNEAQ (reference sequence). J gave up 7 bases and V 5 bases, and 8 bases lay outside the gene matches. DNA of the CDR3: TGTGCCAGCAGCCCGGGACAGTCCCAGAATTCACCCCTCCACTTT. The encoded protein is CASSPGQSQNSPLHF.

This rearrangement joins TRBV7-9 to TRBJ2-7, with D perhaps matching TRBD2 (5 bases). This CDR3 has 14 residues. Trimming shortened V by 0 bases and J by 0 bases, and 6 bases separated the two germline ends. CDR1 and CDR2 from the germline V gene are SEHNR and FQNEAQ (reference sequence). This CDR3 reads CASSLARASYEQYF. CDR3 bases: TGTGCCAGCAGCTTAGCGAGGGCCTCCTACGAGCAGTACTTC.

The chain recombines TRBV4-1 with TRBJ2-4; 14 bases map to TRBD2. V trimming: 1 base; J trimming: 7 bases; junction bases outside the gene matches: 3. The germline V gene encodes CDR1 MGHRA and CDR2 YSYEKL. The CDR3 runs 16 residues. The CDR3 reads CASSQGTSGGTNIQYF. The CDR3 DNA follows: TGCGCCAGCAGCCAAGGGACTAGCGGGGGGACGAACATTCAGTACTTC.

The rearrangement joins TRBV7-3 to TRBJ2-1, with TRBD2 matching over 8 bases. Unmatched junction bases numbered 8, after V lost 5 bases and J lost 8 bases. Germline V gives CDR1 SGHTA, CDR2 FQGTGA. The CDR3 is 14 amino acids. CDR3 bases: TGTGCCAGCAGCCCCCTGAGCGGGGGTTATGAGCAGTTCTTC. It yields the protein CASSPLSGGYEQFF.

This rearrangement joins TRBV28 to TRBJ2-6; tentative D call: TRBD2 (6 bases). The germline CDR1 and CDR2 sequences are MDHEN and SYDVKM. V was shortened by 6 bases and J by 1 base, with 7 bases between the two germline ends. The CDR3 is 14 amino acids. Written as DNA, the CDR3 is TGTGCCAGCAGCGGAGGGTCTGGGGCCAACGTCCTGACTTTC. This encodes CASSGGSGANVLTF. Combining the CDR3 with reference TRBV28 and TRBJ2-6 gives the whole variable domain DVKVTQSSRYLVKRTGEKVFLECVQDMDHENMFWYRQDPGLGLRLIYFSYDVKMKEKGDIPEGYSVSREKKERFSLILESASTNQTSMYLCASSGGSGANVLTFGAGSRLTVL.

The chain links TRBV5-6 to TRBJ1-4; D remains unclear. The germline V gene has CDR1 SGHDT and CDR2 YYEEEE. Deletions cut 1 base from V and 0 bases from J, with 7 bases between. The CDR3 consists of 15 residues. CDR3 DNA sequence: TGTGCCAGCAGCTTGCGGAGGGCAACTAATGAAAAACTGTTTTTT. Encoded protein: CASSLRRATNEKLFF.

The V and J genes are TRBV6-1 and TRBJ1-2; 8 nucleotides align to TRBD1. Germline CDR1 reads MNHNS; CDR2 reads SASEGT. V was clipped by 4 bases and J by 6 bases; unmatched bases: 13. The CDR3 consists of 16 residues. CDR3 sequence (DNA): TGTGCCAGCAGTGGTAGTGGGACAGGCACCATCCATGGCTACACCTTC. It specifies CASSGSGTGTIHGYTF.

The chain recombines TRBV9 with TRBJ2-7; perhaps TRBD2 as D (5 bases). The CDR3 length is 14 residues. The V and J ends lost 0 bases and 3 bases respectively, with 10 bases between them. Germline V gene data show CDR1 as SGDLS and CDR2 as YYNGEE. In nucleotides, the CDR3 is TGTGCCAGCAGCGTAGACGATGGGAGCTACGAGCAGTACTTC. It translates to CASSVDDGSYEQYF.

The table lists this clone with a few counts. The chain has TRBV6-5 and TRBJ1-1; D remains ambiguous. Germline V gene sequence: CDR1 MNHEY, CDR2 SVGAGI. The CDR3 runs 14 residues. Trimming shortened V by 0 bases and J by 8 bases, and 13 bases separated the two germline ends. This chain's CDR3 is CASSYSTYSTEAFF. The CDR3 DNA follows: TGTGCCAGCAGTTACTCGACTTACTCAACAGAAGCTTTCTTT.

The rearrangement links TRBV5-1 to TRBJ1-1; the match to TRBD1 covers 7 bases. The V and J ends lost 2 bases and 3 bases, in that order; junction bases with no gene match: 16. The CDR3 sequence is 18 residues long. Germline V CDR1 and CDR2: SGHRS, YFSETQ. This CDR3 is CASSLTFSQGGFDTEAFF. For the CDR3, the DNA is TGCGCCAGCAGCTTAACTTTTTCGCAGGGGGGTTTTGACACTGAAGCTTTCTTT.